This T cell receptor beta chain was obtained from a study of glioma-infiltrating T cells after dendritic cell vaccination. Study at large: Patients received autologous tumor lysate-pulsed dendritic cell vaccination between about 2002 and 2013. Dendritic cell vaccine was injected intradermally three times, biweekly.

The time point is: after dendritic cell vaccination, including at tumor progression/relapse. Before vaccination, two weeks after the third vaccination, and at progression, PBMC were collected. This CDR3 contains 15 residues. Trimming stripped 5 bases from V and 0 bases from J, with 10 bases between. Germline V gene lookup returns CDR1 SGHVS and CDR2 FQNEAQ. On this clone: Its antigen is unidentified.

TCRdb keeps only in-frame clones here, not all; method: immunoSEQ multiplex PCR. The sample records over 65,000 clones, about 85% being singletons. Study-wide results and limits: Survival was not directly related to TCR clonality in these patients.

The sample in question was blood, obtained after dendritic cell vaccination. J is TRBJ2-2 and V is TRBV7-8; D is perhaps TRBD2 (5 bases). The sequence was obtained from a human donor with glioblastoma. This CDR3 reads CASSLRAANTGELFF. In nucleotides, the CDR3 is TGTGCCAGCAGCCTGAGGGCCGCGAACACCGGGGAGCTGTTTTTT.